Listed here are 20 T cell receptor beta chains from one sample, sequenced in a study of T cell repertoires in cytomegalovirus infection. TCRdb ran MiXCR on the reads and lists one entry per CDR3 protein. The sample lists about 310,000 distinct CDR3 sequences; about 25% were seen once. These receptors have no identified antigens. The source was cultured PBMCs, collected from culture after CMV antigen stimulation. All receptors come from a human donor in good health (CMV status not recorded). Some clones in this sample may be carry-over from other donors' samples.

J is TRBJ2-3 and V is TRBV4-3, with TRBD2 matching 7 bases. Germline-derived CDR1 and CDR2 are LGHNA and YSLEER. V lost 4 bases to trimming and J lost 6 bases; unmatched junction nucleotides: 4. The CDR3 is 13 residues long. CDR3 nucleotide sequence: TGCGCCAGCAGCCCCGACGGGGGGGATACGCAGTATTTT. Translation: CASSPDGGDTQYF.

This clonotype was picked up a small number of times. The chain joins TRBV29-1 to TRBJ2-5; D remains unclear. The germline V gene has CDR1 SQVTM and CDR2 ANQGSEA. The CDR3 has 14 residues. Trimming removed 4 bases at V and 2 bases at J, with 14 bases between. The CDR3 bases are TGCAGCGTTGGTACAGCCACCTTTCAAGAGACCCAGTACTTC. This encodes CSVGTATFQETQYF.

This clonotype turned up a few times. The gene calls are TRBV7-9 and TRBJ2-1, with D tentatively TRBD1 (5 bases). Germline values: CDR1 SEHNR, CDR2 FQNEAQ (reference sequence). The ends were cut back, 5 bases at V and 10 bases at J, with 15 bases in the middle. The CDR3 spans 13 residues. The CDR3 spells CASSVPQAREQFF. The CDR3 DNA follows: TGTGCCAGCAGCGTTCCACAGGCTCGAGAGCAGTTCTTC.

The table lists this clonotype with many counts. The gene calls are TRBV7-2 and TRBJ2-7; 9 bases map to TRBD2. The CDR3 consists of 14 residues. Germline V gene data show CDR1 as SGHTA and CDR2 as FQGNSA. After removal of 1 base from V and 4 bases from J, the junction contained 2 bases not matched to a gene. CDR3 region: CASSLVLAGYEQYF. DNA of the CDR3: TGTGCCAGCAGCTTAGTCCTAGCGGGATACGAGCAGTACTTC.

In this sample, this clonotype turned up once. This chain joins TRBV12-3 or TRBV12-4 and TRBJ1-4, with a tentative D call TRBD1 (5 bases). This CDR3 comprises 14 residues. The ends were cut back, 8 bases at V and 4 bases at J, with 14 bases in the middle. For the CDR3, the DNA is TGTGCCAGCTCCGACGGGGGAATTAATGAAAAACTGTTTTTT. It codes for CASSDGGINEKLFF.

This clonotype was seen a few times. The CDR3 loop is CASTVTGAPPGNTIYF. CDR3 in DNA: TGTGCCAGTACGGTAACAGGGGCCCCTCCTGGAAACACCATATATTTT. The chain carries TRBV19 and TRBJ1-3; 7 positions agree with TRBD1. This CDR3 has 16 residues. Germline assignment: CDR1 LNHDA and CDR2 SQIVND (reference sequence). Unmatched junction bases numbered 11, after V lost 7 bases and J lost 2 bases.

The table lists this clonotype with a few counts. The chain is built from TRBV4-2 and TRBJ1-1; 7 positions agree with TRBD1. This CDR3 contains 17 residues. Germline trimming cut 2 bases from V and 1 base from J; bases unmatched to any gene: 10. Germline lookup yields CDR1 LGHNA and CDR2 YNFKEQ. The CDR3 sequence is CASSQPTGAVGNTEAFF. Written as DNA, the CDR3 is TGTGCCAGCAGCCAACCAACAGGGGCAGTGGGGAACACTGAAGCTTTCTTT.

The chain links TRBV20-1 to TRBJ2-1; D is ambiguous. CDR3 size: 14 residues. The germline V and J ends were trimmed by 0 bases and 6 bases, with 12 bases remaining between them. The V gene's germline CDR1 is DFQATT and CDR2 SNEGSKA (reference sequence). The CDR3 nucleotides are TGCAGTGCTAGAGACCGTTTCCTTTCCAATGAGCAGTTCTTC. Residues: CSARDRFLSNEQFF.

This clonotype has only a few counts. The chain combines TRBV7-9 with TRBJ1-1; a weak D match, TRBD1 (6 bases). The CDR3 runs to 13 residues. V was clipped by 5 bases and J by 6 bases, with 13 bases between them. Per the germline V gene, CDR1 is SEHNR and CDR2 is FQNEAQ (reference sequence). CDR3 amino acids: CASSREGGSEAFF. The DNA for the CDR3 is TGTGCCAGCAGCCGTGAGGGGGGTTCTGAAGCTTTCTTT.

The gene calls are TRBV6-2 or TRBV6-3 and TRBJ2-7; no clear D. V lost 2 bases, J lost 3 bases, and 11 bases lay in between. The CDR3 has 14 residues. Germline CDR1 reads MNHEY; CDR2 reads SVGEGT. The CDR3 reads CASSYTAPGYEQYF. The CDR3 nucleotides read TGTGCCAGCAGTTACACAGCGCCCGGCTACGAGCAGTACTTC.

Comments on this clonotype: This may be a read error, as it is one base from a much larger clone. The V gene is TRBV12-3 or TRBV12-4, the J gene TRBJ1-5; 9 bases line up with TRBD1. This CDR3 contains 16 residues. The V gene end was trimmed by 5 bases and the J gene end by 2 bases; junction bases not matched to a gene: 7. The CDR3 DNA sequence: TGTGCCAGCAGTCTCGGGACAGGGCTTGGCAATCAGCCCCAGCATTTT. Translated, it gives CASSLGTGLGNQPQHF.

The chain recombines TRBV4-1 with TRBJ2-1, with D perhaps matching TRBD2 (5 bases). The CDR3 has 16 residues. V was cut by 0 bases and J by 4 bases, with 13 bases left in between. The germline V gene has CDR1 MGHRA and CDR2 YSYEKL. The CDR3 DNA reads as TGCGCCAGCAGCCAAGATCTCGCGGGCGATTACAATGAGCAGTTCTTC. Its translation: CASSQDLAGDYNEQFF.

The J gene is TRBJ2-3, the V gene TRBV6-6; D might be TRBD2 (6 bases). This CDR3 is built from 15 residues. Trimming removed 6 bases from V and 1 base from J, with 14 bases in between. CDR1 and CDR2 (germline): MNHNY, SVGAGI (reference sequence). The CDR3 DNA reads TGTGCCAGCAGCAGCCGGGACTCCCGCACAGATACGCAGTATTTT. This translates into CASSSRDSRTDTQYF.

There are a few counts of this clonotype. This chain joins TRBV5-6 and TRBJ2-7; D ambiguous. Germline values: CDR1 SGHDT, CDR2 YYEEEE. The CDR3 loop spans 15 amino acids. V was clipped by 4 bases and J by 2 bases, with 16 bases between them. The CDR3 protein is CASSGFLARPYEQYV. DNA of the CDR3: TGTGCCAGCAGCGGTTTCCTGGCGAGACCCTACGAGCAGTACGTC.

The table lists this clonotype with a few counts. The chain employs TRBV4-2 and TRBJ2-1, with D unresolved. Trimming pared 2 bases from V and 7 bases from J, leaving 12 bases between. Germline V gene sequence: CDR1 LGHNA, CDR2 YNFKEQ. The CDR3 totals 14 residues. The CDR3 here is CASSQPQRANEQFF. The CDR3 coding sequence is TGTGCCAGCAGCCAACCACAAAGGGCAAATGAGCAGTTCTTC.

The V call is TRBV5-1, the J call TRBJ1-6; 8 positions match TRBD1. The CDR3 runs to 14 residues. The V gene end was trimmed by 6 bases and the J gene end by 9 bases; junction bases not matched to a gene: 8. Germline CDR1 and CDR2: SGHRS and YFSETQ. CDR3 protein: CASTGGAKSSPLHF. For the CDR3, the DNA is TGCGCCAGCACAGGGGGCGCGAAGAGTTCACCCCTCCACTTT.

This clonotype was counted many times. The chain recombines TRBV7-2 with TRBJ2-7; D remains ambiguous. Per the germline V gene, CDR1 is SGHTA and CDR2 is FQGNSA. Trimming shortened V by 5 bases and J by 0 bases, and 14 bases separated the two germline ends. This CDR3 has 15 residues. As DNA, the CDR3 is TGTGCCAGCAGCCGGGTTCTTCTGAGCTCCTACGAGCAGTACTTC. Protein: CASSRVLLSSYEQYF.

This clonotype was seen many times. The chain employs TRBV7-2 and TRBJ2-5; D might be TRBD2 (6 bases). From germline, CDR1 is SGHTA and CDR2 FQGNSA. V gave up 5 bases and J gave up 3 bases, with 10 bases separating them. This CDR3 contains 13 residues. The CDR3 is CASSPIAEETQYF. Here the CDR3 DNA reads TGTGCCAGCAGCCCAATAGCGGAAGAGACCCAGTACTTC.

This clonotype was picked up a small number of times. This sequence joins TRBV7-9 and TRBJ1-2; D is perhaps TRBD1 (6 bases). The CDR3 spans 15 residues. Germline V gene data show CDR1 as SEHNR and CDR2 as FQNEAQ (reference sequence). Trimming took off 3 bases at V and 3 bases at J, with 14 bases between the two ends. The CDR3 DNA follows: TGTGCCAGCAGCTTGTCAGGGGCGCGGGACTATGGCTACACCTTC. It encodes CASSLSGARDYGYTF.

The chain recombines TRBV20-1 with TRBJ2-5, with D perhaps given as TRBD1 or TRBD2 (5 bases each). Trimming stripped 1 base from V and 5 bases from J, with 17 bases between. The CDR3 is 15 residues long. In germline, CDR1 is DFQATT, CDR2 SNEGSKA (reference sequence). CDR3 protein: CSARVSSSWGETQYF. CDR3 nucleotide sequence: TGCAGTGCTAGAGTGTCCTCTTCCTGGGGGGAGACCCAGTACTTC.